This T cell receptor (beta chain) is drawn from a study of cytomegalovirus exposure and HLA in healthy donors. In regard to this clone: Its antigen is currently unknown.

V gave up 3 bases and J gave up 5 bases, with 7 bases separating them. Germline values: CDR1 LNHDA, CDR2 SQIVND (reference sequence). The CDR3 contains 12 residues. Study-wide results and limits: Being productive about 90% or about 30% of the time was typical of most TCR beta V segments in an earlier analysis.

The PCR used 60 Vbeta and 13 Jbeta primers. Profiled with immunoSEQ multiplex PCR; TCRdb holds only in-frame clones, not every one. The repertoire holds about 110,000 clones, with over 65% as singletons. The chain combines TRBV19 with TRBJ1-2, with D unresolved. The sequencing input was PBMCs. This TCR derives from a woman aged 25 to 45 in good health and CMV-seropositive. The chain's CDR3 is CASSIYRYGYTF. The CDR3, as DNA: TGTGCCAGTAGTATCTACCGGTATGGCTACACCTTC. Drawing the rest from reference TRBV19 and TRBJ1-2, the complete variable domain is DGGITQSPKYLFRKEGQNVTLSCEQNLNHDAMYWYRQDPGQGLRLIYYSQIVNDFQKGDIAEGYSVSREKKESFPLTVTSAQKNPTAFYLCASSIYRYGYTFGSGTRLTVV.